This TCR beta chain is from a study of T cells after yellow fever vaccination. One entry per CDR3 protein, called by TCRdb with MiXCR from the 5' RACE reads. Of 620,000 or so distinct CDR3 sequences in the sample, less than 20% were seen once. Per germline, CDR1 LNHDA and CDR2 SQIVND (reference sequence). The ends lost 6 bases at V and 4 bases at J; junction bases unmatched: 6. This CDR3 is 16 amino acids long. The receptor's source is a man younger than 30 who received the YFV17D yellow fever vaccine. The chain is built from TRBV19 and TRBJ2-1; 13 positions agree with TRBD2. The sample consisted of PBMCs, taken 5 to 6 days after the first yellow fever vaccination. CDR3 region: CASSLLAGGHYNEQFF. The CDR3 coding sequence is TGTGCCAGTAGCCTACTAGCGGGGGGGCATTACAATGAGCAGTTCTTC.